What follows are 7 T cell receptor beta chains derived from one specimen sequenced in a study of radiotherapy plus CTLA-4 blockade in lung cancer. Clones were sequenced by immunoSEQ multiplex PCR, and TCRdb holds only the in-frame ones, with some missing. The sample carries about 98,000 clones, 75% to 90% recorded once. The material was peripheral blood, obtained from a patient treated with radiotherapy plus ipilimumab. The receptors come from a human donor with non-small cell lung cancer who had a partial response to radiotherapy plus ipilimumab.

The chain recombines TRBV5-1 with TRBJ2-4; D is possibly TRBD1 (6 bases). The V and J ends lost 4 bases and 2 bases respectively, with 22 bases between them. Germline lookup yields CDR1 SGHRS and CDR2 YFSETQ. The CDR3 consists of 18 residues. The CDR3 protein is CASSPQGGTGSTKNIQYF. CDR3 DNA: TGCGCCAGCAGCCCACAGGGTGGCACAGGGTCGACCAAAAACATTCAGTACTTC.

This rearrangement joins TRBV6-4 to TRBJ2-1; perhaps TRBD2 as D (6 bases). Trimming cost V 2 bases and J 8 bases, with 16 bases left between them. Germline loops: CDR1 MRHNA, CDR2 SNTAGT. The CDR3 covers 15 residues. The CDR3 DNA follows: TGTGCCAGCAGTGACCGATTGGGGGGAGTCGATGAGCAGTTCTTC. Translation: CASSDRLGGVDEQFF.

This clone was seen just once. The V call is TRBV5-1, the J call TRBJ2-1; 11 nucleotides line up with TRBD2. J gave up 6 bases and V 0 bases, and 5 bases lay outside the gene matches. This CDR3 spans 16 amino acids. CDR1 and CDR2 from the germline V gene are SGHRS and YFSETQ. CDR3 in amino acids: CASSLVAGGPSNEQFF. The CDR3 DNA is TGCGCCAGCAGCTTGGTAGCGGGAGGGCCATCCAATGAGCAGTTCTTC.

This clone was counted between two and nine times. The DNA of the CDR3 is TGTGCCAGCAGCCTGGGACAGGGTTCGTACAATGAGCAGTTCTTC. Translation gives CASSLGQGSYNEQFF. The rearrangement links TRBV25-1 to TRBJ2-1; 9 nucleotides match TRBD1. The CDR3 is 15 residues long. From germline, CDR1 is MGHDK and CDR2 SYGVNS. Trimming cost V 6 bases and J 4 bases; bases outside gene matches: 7. The full variable domain, its missing parts supplied by reference TRBV25-1 and TRBJ2-1, is EADIYQTPRYLVIGTGKKITLECSQTMGHDKMYWYQQDPGMELHLIHYSYGVNSTEKGDLSSESTVSRIRTEHFPLTLESARPSHTSQYLCASSLGQGSYNEQFFGPGTRLTVL.

The count of this clone is one. This chain uses TRBV9 with TRBJ1-2; tentatively, D is TRBD1 (5 bases). The V gene lost 3 bases and the J gene lost 2 bases, with 11 bases spanning the gap. The CDR3 has 14 residues. Germline lookup yields CDR1 SGDLS and CDR2 YYNGEE. This chain's CDR3 is CASSAPGSNYGYTF. DNA of the CDR3: TGTGCCAGCAGCGCTCCAGGGTCAAACTATGGCTACACCTTC.

The genes are TRBV4-1 and TRBJ2-1, with 8 bases identical to TRBD1. With 1 base clipped from V and 4 bases from J, the junction kept 6 bases outside the gene matches. The CDR3 covers 16 residues. CDR1 and CDR2 (germline): MGHRA, YSYEKL. The DNA of the CDR3 is TGCGCCAGCAGCCAAGGCAAGGGACAGGTTTACAATGAGCAGTTCTTC. Protein product: CASSQGKGQVYNEQFF.

This chain connects TRBV10-2 to TRBJ2-3, with D tentatively TRBD2 (6 bases). V was clipped by 8 bases and J by 2 bases, with 17 bases between them. The CDR3 runs 15 residues. Germline assignment: CDR1 WSHSY and CDR2 SAAADI. In nucleotides, the CDR3 is TGCGCCAGCCGGCGGGACTCATTCTTCACAGATACGCAGTATTTT. Translating it yields CASRRDSFFTDTQYF.